These T cell receptor beta chains were read from a single sample in a study of PD-1 blockade in mismatch repair-deficient tumors. The table came from immunoSEQ multiplex PCR; TCRdb's copy has only in-frame clones and leaves some out. The data contain some 100,000 clones, over 65% of them singletons. Sequencing used peripheral blood, obtained roughly 35 weeks after starting pembrolizumab. These receptors came from an adult with mismatch repair-deficient cancer. Both conserved end residues are part of each CDR3. D genes are given only for firm matches. Not all rows give a size; the values are once, few, many and, for expanded clones, a class.

>NA|TRBJ2-7|NA|14|TRBV5-4
CASSFAGGSYEQYF
TGTGCCAGCAGCTTTGCGGGTGGCTCCTACGAGCAGTACTTC
>once|TRBJ1-4|NA|14|TRBV7-2
CASSLGFRVEKLFF
TGTGCCAGCAGCTTAGGATTTAGGGTCGAAAAACTGTTTTTT
>NA|TRBJ2-7|TRBD2|15|TRBV27
CASSWGGSLSYEQYF
TGTGCCAGCAGTTGGGGGGGATCCCTCTCCTACGAGCAGTACTTC
>NA|TRBJ2-2|NA|15|TRBV7-8
CASSLGPESTGELFF
TGTGCCAGCAGCTTAGGTCCGGAGAGCACCGGGGAGCTGTTTTTT
>NA|TRBJ2-7|TRBD2|14|TRBV19
CASSWAGGPYEQYF
TGTGCCAGTAGTTGGGCGGGAGGCCCCTACGAGCAGTACTTC
>few|TRBJ2-5|TRBD1|17|TRBV11-3
CASSLDGLRGPQETQYF
TGTGCCAGCAGCTTAGATGGTCTCAGGGGGCCCCAAGAGACCCAGTACTTC
>NA|TRBJ2-5|TRBD1|14|TRBV5-6
CASSVRGRGETQYF
TGTGCCAGCAGCGTCAGGGGGCGCGGGGAGACCCAGTACTTC
>NA|TRBJ2-4|NA|14|TRBV15
CATSRAQARNIQYF
TGTGCCACCAGCAGGGCACAAGCCAGGAACATTCAGTACTTC
>NA|TRBJ1-1|TRBD1|15|TRBV27
CASSTSTGKGTEAFF
TGTGCCAGCAGTACCTCGACAGGGAAGGGCACTGAAGCTTTCTTT
>NA|TRBJ2-7|NA|16|TRBV5-5
CASSLEGGRAAYEQYF
TGTGCCAGCAGCTTGGAGGGAGGCAGGGCCGCCTACGAGCAGTACTTC
>NA|TRBJ2-7|NA|13|TRBV18
CASSDNLQNEQYF
TGTGCCAGCTCAGACAACCTCCAGAACGAGCAGTACTTC
>NA|TRBJ1-3|NA|16|TRBV5-1
CASSLGGGTDGNTIYF
TGCGCCAGCAGCTTGGGAGGAGGGACTGATGGAAACACCATATATTTT
>NA|TRBJ1-4|NA|13|TRBV23-1
CASRGGLGEKLFF
TGCGCCAGCAGGGGTGGACTAGGCGAAAAACTGTTTTTT
>NA|TRBJ1-2|NA|13|TRBV6-5
CASSYTPNYGYTF
TGTGCCAGCAGTTACACCCCAAACTATGGCTACACCTTC
>NA|TRBJ1-4|TRBD1|14|TRBV5-1
CASRTGTGTEKLFF
TGCGCCAGCAGAACCGGGACAGGGACTGAAAAACTGTTTTTT
>NA|TRBJ2-1|NA|13|TRBV4-1
CASSRTAYNEQFF
TGCGCCAGCAGCCGGACAGCCTACAATGAGCAGTTCTTC
>NA|TRBJ2-7|NA|13|TRBV5-1
CASTWGSGYEQYF
TGCGCCAGCACCTGGGGTAGCGGCTACGAGCAGTACTTC
>NA|TRBJ2-7|TRBD1|13|TRBV27
CASQKTGGYEQYF
TGTGCCAGCCAGAAAACAGGGGGCTACGAGCAGTACTTC
>NA|TRBJ1-5|TRBD1|15|TRBV5-1
CASSSDGTGVQPQHF
TGCGCCAGCAGCTCGGACGGGACAGGGGTTCAGCCCCAGCATTTT
>NA|TRBJ2-5|TRBD2|14|TRBV30
CAWSVAGGWETQYF
TGTGCCTGGTCAGTAGCGGGAGGCTGGGAGACCCAGTACTTC
>NA|TRBJ2-2|TRBD1|14|TRBV7-3
CASSPTGAIGELFF
TGTGCCAGCAGTCCGACAGGGGCGATCGGGGAGCTGTTTTTT
>NA|TRBJ2-5|TRBD2|16|TRBV30
CAWRGLAGGRQETQYF
TGTGCCTGGAGAGGGCTAGCGGGAGGGCGGCAAGAGACCCAGTACTTC
>NA|TRBJ1-1|TRBD1|14|TRBV27
CASSLGGQGTEAFF
TGTGCCAGCAGTTTAGGGGGACAGGGAACTGAAGCTTTCTTT
>few|TRBJ2-7|TRBD1|14|TRBV18
CASSPGTGAYEQYF
TGTGCCAGCTCACCGGGGACAGGGGCATACGAGCAGTACTTC
>NA|TRBJ1-1|NA|16|TRBV5-5
CASSLGYGNRNIEAFF
TGTGCCAGCAGCTTGGGATATGGGAACAGGAATATTGAAGCTTTCTTT
>NA|TRBJ2-1|NA|16|TRBV7-2
CASTTRGIVDAYEQFF
TGTGCCAGCACCACAAGGGGGATCGTAGATGCATATGAGCAGTTCTTC
>NA|TRBJ2-1|TRBD2|15|TRBV5-4
CASSSGTSGTGEQFF
TGTGCCAGCAGCTCCGGGACTAGCGGGACCGGTGAGCAGTTCTTC
>NA|TRBJ2-7|NA|14|TRBV27
CASSGGPGWDEQYF
TGTGCCAGCAGCGGGGGGCCAGGGTGGGACGAGCAGTACTTC
>NA|TRBJ2-1|NA|14|TRBV7-9
CASSLGAGYNEQFF
TGTGCCAGCAGCTTAGGGGCAGGCTACAATGAGCAGTTCTTC
>once|TRBJ2-3|NA|11|TRBV6-4
CASSEGTRPYF
TGTGCCAGCAGTGAAGGGACCAGACCGTATTTT
>NA|TRBJ2-5|TRBD1|15|TRBV11-3
CASSSGTGGQETQYF
TGTGCCAGCAGCTCCGGGACAGGGGGCCAAGAGACCCAGTACTTC
>once|TRBJ2-5|TRBD2|15|TRBV7-3
CASSLTAGGMETQYF
TGTGCCAGCAGCTTAACAGCGGGAGGGATGGAGACCCAGTACTTC
>NA|TRBJ2-2|TRBD1|14|TRBV5-1
CASSSQGSTGELFF
TGCGCCAGCAGTTCACAGGGGTCCACCGGGGAGCTGTTTTTT
>NA|TRBJ2-7|TRBD2|18|TRBV18
CASSPLLRLAGSSYEQYF
TGTGCCAGCTCACCACTACTCCGACTAGCGGGTTCGTCCTACGAGCAGTACTTC
>NA|TRBJ2-7|NA|15|TRBV29-1
CSVEAGSKSASEQYF
TGCAGCGTTGAGGCGGGCTCTAAAAGTGCCTCCGAGCAGTACTTC